This is a list of T cell receptor beta chains from one sample in a study of blood T cell repertoires in COVID-19. TCRdb's table, derived via immunoSEQ multiplex PCR, lists solely in-frame clones and lacks some. The data show approximately 350,000 clones, with about 90% seen just once and 0.95% to 1.5% held by the top ten. The material sequenced was peripheral blood. These receptors originate from a man aged 40-49 years with acute or convalescent COVID-19. The CDR3 runs from the conserved cysteine through the conserved F or W. D genes are given only for firm matches. Clone size, where shown, is once, few, many, or a class for clones that have expanded.

v_call	j_call	cdr3_length	clone_size	d_call	cdr3_aa	cdr3_nt
TRBV29-1	TRBJ2-7	13	NA	TRBD2	CSVQTSATYEQYF	TGCAGCGTACAGACTAGCGCAACCTACGAGCAGTACTTC
TRBV19	TRBJ2-1	14	NA	TRBD2	CANYVSGSYNEQFF	TGTGCCAACTACGTTAGCGGGAGCTACAATGAGCAGTTCTTC
TRBV4-2	TRBJ1-2	14	NA	NA	CASSQPGANYGYTF	TGTGCCAGCAGCCAACCGGGAGCTAACTATGGCTACACCTTC
TRBV5-5	TRBJ1-3	17	many	NA	CASSLRGNGHSGNTIYF	TGTGCCAGCAGCTTGAGAGGCAACGGACACTCTGGAAACACCATATATTTT
TRBV19	TRBJ1-2	14	NA	NA	CASSSTVSNYGYTF	TGTGCCAGTAGTTCGACAGTCTCCAACTATGGCTACACCTTC
TRBV21-1	TRBJ2-2	16	NA	NA	CASSKVSSGVAGELFF	TGTGCCAGCAGCAAAGTTTCTAGCGGGGTGGCCGGGGAGCTGTTTTTT
TRBV12-3/TRBV12-4	TRBJ1-2	13	few	NA	CASSLNRDVGYTF	TGTGCCAGCAGTTTAAACAGGGACGTTGGCTACACCTTC
TRBV4-2	TRBJ1-5	15	NA	NA	CASSQDEGTNQPQHF	TGTGCCAGCAGCCAAGATGAGGGGACAAATCAGCCCCAGCATTTT
TRBV2	TRBJ1-6	13	NA	TRBD1	CATSGTDNSPLHF	TGTGCCACCTCCGGGACAGATAATTCACCCCTCCACTTT
TRBV28	TRBJ2-1	13	NA	NA	CASSPPGYNEQFF	TGTGCCAGCAGTCCCCCAGGGTACAATGAGCAGTTCTTC